Presented here are 2 T cell receptor beta chains from one specimen sequenced in a study of esophageal squamous cell carcinoma under preoperative chemotherapy. TCRdb redid the calling of the PCR reads with MiXCR, one entry per CDR3 protein. The sample lists over 25,000 distinct CDR3 sequences; around 50% were seen once. The sample's time point: after preoperative PTX-NDP chemotherapy. This material was collected from a patient given preoperative chemotherapy. Source of these receptors: a human donor with esophageal squamous cell carcinoma. The donor label of this sample is uncertain.

A note on this clonotype: The germline gene is not matched at one end of the junction; a read error may be the cause. J is TRBJ2-3 and V is TRBV7-3, with D possibly being TRBD1 or TRBD2 (5 bases each). The CDR3 spans 17 residues. CDR1 is SGHTA, CDR2 FQGTGA, per germline. CDR3 in DNA: TGTGCCAGCAGCCTCAAACTGGGGCTGGGAGCTAGAGATACGCAGTATTTC. Its translation: CASSLKLGLGARDTQYF.

V is TRBV7-2 and J is TRBJ2-5; 9 bases line up with TRBD2. Germline V CDR1 and CDR2: SGHTA, FQGNSA. This CDR3 has 16 residues. V shed 1 base, J shed 2 bases, and the junction held 5 bases outside the gene matches. The CDR3 loop reads CASSLVAGGTQETQYF. CDR3 DNA: TGTGCCAGCAGCTTAGTTGCGGGGGGGACTCAAGAGACCCAGTACTTC.